This T cell receptor (beta chain) was obtained from a study of T cell repertoires in cytomegalovirus infection. Study-wide context: Indications came from public TCR beta signatures; they pointed to CMV infection and to a matching HLA type. Overall study results and limits: Dominating the ex vivo response were TCR beta clonotypes that were CMV-specific and HLA-C-restricted.

TCRdb processed the reads anew with MiXCR; each CDR3 protein has one entry. Of 600,000 to 700,000 distinct CDR3 sequences listed, around 31% are singletons. V dropped 1 base and J dropped 3 bases, with 13 bases sitting between them. Germline-derived CDR1 and CDR2 are SGHAT and FQNNGV. The CDR3 sequence is 15 residues long. With respect to this clonotype: Its target is not known.

The chain employs TRBV11-2 and TRBJ2-7; a weak D match, TRBD2 (6 bases). The receptor was isolated from a human donor in good health (CMV status not recorded). Some clones in this sample may be carry-over from other donors' samples. The sequences come from cultured PBMCs, collected from culture after CMV antigen stimulation. The CDR3 is CASSLASSDYYEQYF. Here the CDR3 DNA reads TGTGCCAGCAGCTTAGCTTCGTCGGACTACTACGAGCAGTACTTC.